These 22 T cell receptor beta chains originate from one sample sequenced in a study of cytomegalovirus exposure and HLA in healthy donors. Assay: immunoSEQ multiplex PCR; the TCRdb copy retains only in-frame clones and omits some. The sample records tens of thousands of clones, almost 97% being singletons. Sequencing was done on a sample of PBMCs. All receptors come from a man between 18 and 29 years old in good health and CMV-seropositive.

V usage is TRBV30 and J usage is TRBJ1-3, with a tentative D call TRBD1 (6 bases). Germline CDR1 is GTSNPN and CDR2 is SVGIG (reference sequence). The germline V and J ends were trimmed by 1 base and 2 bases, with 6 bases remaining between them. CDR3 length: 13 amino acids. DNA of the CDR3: TGTGCCTGGAGTGCAGGGGCTGGAAACACCATATATTTT. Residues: CAWSAGAGNTIYF. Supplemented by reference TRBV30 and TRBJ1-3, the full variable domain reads SQTIHQWPATLVQPVGSPLSLECTVEGTSNPNLYWYRQAAGRGLQLLFYSVGIGQISSEVPQNLSASRPQDRQFILSSKKLLLSDSGFYLCAWSAGAGNTIYFGEGSWLTVV.

CDR3 amino acids: CASSPQGPDYGYTF. CDR3 sequence (DNA): TGCGCCAGCAGCCCGCAGGGGCCGGACTATGGCTACACCTTC. This chain uses TRBV5-1 with TRBJ1-2, with a possible D match to TRBD1 (6 bases). CDR3 size: 14 residues. Germline V CDR1 and CDR2: SGHRS, YFSETQ. Trimming stripped 4 bases from V and 3 bases from J, with 13 bases between. Variable domain in full (rest from reference TRBV5-1 and TRBJ1-2): KAGVTQTPRYLIKTRGQQVTLSCSPISGHRSVSWYQQTPGQGLQFLFEYFSETQRNKGNFPGRFSGRQFSNSRSEMNVSTLELGDSALYLCASSPQGPDYGYTFGSGTRLTVV.

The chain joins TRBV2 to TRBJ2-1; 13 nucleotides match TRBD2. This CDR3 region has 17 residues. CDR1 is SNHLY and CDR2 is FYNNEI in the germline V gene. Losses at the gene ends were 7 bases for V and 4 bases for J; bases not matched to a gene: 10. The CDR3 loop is CASTIGLAGVSYNEQFF. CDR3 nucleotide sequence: TGTGCCAGCACCATCGGACTAGCGGGAGTATCGTACAATGAGCAGTTCTTC.

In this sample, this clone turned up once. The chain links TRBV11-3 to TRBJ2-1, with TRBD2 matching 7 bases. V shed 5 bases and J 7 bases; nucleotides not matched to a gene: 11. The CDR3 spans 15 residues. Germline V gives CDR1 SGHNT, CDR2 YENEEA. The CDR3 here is CASSTGLVGPNEQFF. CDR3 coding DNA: TGTGCCAGCAGCACTGGACTAGTCGGCCCTAATGAGCAGTTCTTC.

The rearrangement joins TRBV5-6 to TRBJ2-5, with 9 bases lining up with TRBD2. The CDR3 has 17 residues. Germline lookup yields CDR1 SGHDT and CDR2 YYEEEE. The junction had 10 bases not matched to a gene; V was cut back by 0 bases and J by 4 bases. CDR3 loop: CASSLERSSGVAETQYF. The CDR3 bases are TGTGCCAGCAGCTTGGAGCGGTCTAGCGGGGTGGCAGAGACCCAGTACTTC.

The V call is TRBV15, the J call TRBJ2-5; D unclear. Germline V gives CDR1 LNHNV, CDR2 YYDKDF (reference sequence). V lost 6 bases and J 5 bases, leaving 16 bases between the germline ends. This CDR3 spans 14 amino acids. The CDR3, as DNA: TGTGCCACCAGACCTAGTGACGCGTGGGAGACCCAGTACTTC. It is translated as CATRPSDAWETQYF.

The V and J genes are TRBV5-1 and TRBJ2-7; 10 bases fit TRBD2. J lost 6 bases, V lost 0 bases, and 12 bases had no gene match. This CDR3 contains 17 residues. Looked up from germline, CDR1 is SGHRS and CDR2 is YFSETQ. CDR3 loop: CASSLDPWVAGGFEQYF. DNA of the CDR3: TGCGCCAGCAGCTTGGACCCCTGGGTAGCGGGAGGTTTCGAGCAGTACTTC.

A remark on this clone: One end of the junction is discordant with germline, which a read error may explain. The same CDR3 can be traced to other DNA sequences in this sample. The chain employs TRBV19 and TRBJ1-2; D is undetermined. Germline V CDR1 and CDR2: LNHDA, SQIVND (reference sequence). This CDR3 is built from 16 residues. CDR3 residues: CASSIASGAGAYGYTF. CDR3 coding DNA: TGTGCCAGTAGTATAGCTAGCGGTGCCGGAGCCTATGGCTACACCTTT.

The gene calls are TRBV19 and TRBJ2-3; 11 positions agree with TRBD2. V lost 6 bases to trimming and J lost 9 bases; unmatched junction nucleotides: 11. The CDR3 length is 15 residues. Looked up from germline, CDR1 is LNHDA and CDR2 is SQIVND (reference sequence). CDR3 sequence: CASSLAGGLLGTQYF. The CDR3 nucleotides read TGTGCCAGTAGCCTAGCGGGGGGCCTCCTAGGGACGCAGTATTTT.

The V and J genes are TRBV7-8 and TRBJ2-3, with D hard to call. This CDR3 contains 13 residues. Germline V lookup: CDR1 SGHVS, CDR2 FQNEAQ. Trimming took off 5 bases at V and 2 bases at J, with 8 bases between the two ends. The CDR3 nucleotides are TGTGCCAGCAGCCCCTATCCCACAGATACGCAGTATTTT. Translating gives CASSPYPTDTQYF.

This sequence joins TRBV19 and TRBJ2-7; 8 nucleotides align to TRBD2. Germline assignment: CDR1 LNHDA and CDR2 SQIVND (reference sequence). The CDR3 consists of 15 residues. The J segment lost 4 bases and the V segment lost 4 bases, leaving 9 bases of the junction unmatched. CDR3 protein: CASSTLREGYYEQYF. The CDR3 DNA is TGTGCCAGTAGTACCCTCCGGGAGGGGTATTACGAGCAGTACTTC.

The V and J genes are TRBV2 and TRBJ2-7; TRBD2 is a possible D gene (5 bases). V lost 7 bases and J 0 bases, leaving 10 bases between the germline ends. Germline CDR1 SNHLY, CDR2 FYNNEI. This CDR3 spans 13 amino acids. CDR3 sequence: CASTRLTSYEQYF. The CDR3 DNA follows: TGTGCCAGCACGAGACTAACCTCCTACGAGCAGTACTTC.

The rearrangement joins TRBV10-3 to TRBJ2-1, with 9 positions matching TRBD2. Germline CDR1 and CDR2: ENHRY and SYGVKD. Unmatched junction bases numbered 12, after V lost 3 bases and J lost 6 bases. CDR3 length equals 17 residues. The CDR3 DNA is TGTGCCATCAGTGACGAGACCTTAGCGGGAGCCCTCAATGAGCAGTTCTTC. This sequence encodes CAISDETLAGALNEQFF.

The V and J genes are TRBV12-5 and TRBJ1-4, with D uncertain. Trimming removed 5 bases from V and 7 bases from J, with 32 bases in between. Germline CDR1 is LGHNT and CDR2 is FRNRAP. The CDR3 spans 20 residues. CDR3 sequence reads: CASGVKYAGNTPRGGEKLFF. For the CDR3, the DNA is TGTGCTAGTGGTGTGAAATATGCAGGCAACACCCCAAGAGGAGGTGAAAAACTGTTTTTT.

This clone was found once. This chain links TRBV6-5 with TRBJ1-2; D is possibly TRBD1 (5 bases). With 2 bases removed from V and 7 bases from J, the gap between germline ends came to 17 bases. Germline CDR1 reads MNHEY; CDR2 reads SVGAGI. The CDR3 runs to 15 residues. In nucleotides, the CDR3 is TGTGCCAGCAGTTACAAGGGGCAGGACCTCTTTGGCTACACCTTC. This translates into CASSYKGQDLFGYTF.

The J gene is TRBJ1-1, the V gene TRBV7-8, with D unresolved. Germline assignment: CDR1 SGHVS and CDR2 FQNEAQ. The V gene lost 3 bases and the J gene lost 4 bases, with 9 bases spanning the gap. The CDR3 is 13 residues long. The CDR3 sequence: CASSFYGSTEAFF. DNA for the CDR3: TGTGCCAGCAGCTTCTATGGGAGCACTGAAGCTTTCTTT.

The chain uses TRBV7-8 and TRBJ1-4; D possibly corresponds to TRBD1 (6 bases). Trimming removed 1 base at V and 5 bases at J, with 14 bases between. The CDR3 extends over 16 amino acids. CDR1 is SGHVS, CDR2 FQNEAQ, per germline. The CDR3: CASSLVSSGANEKLFF. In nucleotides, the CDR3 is TGTGCCAGCAGCTTAGTGTCATCAGGGGCAAATGAAAAACTGTTTTTT.

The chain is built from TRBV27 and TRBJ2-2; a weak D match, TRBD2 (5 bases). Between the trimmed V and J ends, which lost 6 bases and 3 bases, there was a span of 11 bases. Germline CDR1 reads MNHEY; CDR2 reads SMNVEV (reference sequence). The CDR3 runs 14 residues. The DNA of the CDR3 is TGTGCCAGCAGCCGGGGAAGTTACACCGGGGAGCTGTTTTTT. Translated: CASSRGSYTGELFF.

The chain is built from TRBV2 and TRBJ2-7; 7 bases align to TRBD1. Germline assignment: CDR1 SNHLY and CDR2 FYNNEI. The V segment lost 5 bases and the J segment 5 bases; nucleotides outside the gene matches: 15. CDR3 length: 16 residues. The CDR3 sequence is CASSHLIDRDSDEQYF. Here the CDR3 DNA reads TGTGCCAGCAGTCACCTTATCGACAGGGACAGCGACGAGCAGTACTTC. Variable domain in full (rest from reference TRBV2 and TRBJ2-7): EPEVTQTPSHQVTQMGQEVILRCVPISNHLYFYWYRQILGQKVEFLVSFYNNEISEKSEIFDDQFSVERPDGSNFTLKIRSTKLEDSAMYFCASSHLIDRDSDEQYFGPGTRLTVT.

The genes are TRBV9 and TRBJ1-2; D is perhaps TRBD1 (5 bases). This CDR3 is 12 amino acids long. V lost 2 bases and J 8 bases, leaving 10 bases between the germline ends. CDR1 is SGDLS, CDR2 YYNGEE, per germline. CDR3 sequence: CASSVGGTGYTF. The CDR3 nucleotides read TGTGCCAGCAGCGTTGGGGGGACGGGCTACACCTTC.

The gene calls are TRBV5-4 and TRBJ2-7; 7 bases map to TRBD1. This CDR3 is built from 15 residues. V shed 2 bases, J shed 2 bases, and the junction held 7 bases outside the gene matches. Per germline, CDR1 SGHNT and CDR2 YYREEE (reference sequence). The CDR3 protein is CASSFPGTVTYEQYF. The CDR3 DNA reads TGTGCCAGCAGCTTCCCCGGGACAGTGACCTACGAGCAGTACTTC. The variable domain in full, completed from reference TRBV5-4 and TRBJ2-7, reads ETGVTQSPTHLIKTRGQQVTLRCSSQSGHNTVSWYQQALGQGPQFIFQYYREEENGRGNFPPRFSGLQFPNYSSELNVNALELDDSALYLCASSFPGTVTYEQYFGPGTRLTVT.

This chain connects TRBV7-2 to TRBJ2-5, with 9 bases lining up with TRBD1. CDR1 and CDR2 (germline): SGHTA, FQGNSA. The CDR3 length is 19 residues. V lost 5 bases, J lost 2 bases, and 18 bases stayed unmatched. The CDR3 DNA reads TGTGCCAGCAGCATGCCGGGACAGGGCTCCATACCTCATCAAGAGACCCAGTACTTC. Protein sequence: CASSMPGQGSIPHQETQYF. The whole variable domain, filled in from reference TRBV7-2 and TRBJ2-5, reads GAGVSQSPSNKVTEKGKDVELRCDPISGHTALYWYRQSLGQGLEFLIYFQGNSAPDKSGLPSDRFSAERTGGSVSTLTIQRTQQEDSAVYLCASSMPGQGSIPHQETQYFGPGTRLLVL.